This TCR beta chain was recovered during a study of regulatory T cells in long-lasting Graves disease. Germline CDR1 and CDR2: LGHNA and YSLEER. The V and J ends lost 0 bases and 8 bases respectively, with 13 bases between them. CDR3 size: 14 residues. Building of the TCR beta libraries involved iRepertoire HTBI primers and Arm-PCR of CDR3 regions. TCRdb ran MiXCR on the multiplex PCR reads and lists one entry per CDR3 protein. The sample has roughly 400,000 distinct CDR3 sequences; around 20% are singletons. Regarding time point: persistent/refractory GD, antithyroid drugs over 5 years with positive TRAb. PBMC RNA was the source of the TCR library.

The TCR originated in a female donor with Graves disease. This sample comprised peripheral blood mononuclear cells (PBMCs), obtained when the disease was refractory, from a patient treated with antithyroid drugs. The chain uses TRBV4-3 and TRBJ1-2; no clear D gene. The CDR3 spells CASSQEEAGRGYTF. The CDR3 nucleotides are TGCGCCAGCAGCCAAGAAGAAGCGGGCCGGGGCTACACCTTC.